The 20 T cell receptor beta chains below come from one sample, sequenced in a study of T-cell memory formation after mild COVID-19. One entry per CDR3 protein, called by TCRdb with MiXCR from the 5' RACE reads. The sample records approximately 480,000 distinct CDR3 sequences, about 20% being singletons. Sequenced material: PBMCs or a T cell subset sorted from them (not recorded which). The receptors were gathered from an adult woman who had mild COVID-19 (a few samples of this study predate the infection). Cell type and time point are not known.

This clonotype was observed a handful of times. This rearrangement joins TRBV7-8 to TRBJ1-3; D gene ambiguous. The CDR3 is 14 amino acids. Germline V gene lookup returns CDR1 SGHVS and CDR2 FQNEAQ. V gave up 0 bases and J gave up 3 bases, with 6 bases separating them. Written as DNA, the CDR3 is TGTGCCAGCAGCTTAGCTACTGTTGGAAACACCATATATTTT. It translates to CASSLATVGNTIYF.

This clonotype was observed a handful of times. The CDR3 is CASSPQRGDTQYF. The CDR3 nucleotides are TGTGCCAGCTCACCACAGAGGGGAGATACGCAGTATTTT. The chain couples TRBV18 to TRBJ2-3; D is possibly TRBD1 or TRBD2 (5 bases each). Germline V gene lookup returns CDR1 KGHSH and CDR2 LQKENI. The CDR3 totals 13 residues. V was clipped by 1 base and J by 5 bases, with 7 bases between them.

The chain employs TRBV3-1 and TRBJ2-1; weak D call: TRBD2 (6 bases). Trimming cost V 0 bases and J 7 bases, with 16 bases left between them. In germline, CDR1 is LGHDT, CDR2 YNNKEL (reference sequence). This CDR3 region has 16 residues. This chain's CDR3 is CASSQDLSRGANEQFF. DNA of the CDR3: TGTGCCAGCAGCCAAGATCTTTCCCGCGGGGCAAATGAGCAGTTCTTC.

This clonotype was counted between two and nine times. The V gene is TRBV7-9, the J gene TRBJ2-1, with 8 bases identical to TRBD2. The CDR3 runs to 18 residues. The germline CDR1 and CDR2 sequences are SEHNR and FQNEAQ (reference sequence). V dropped 2 bases and J dropped 0; count of bases not matched to a gene: 9. CDR3 in amino acids: CASSLTSLAGSSYNEQFF. DNA of the CDR3: TGTGCCAGCAGCTTAACTTCGTTAGCGGGGAGCTCCTACAATGAGCAGTTCTTC.

The chain employs TRBV12-3 or TRBV12-4 and TRBJ2-2; 10 bases line up with TRBD2. The CDR3 runs 16 residues. V shed 8 bases and J 2 bases; nucleotides not matched to a gene: 8. CDR3 in amino acids: CASGDSGRPNTGELFF. The CDR3 nucleotides are TGTGCCAGCGGAGATAGCGGGAGGCCCAACACCGGGGAGCTGTTTTTT.

This sequence joins TRBV20-1 and TRBJ2-3, with D maybe TRBD1 (5 bases). Germline V gene lookup returns CDR1 DFQATT and CDR2 SNEGSKA (reference sequence). CDR3 length: 14 amino acids. Trimming cost V 1 base and J 1 base, with 9 bases left between them. CDR3 DNA: TGCAGTGCTAGAGGGCTAGGGGGCACAGATACGCAGTATTTT. Translation: CSARGLGGTDTQYF.

This clonotype has more than one count but fewer than ten. The chain employs TRBV5-6 and TRBJ1-1, with D tentatively TRBD1 (6 bases). Germline CDR1 is SGHDT and CDR2 is YYEEEE. V gave up 0 bases and J gave up 2 bases, with 11 bases separating them. There are 15 residues in the CDR3. CDR3 sequence reads: CASSLVGGPNTEAFF. In DNA form, the CDR3 reads TGTGCCAGCAGCTTGGTGGGGGGCCCAAACACTGAAGCTTTCTTT.

Here the CDR3 reads CASSDHRGDEKLFF. The CDR3 region has the DNA TGTGCCAGCAGTGATCACAGGGGAGATGAAAAACTGTTTTTT. The V and J genes are TRBV25-1 and TRBJ1-4; 7 bases match TRBD1. V gave up 3 bases and J gave up 6 bases; unmatched junction bases: 4. This CDR3 has 14 amino acids. Germline loops: CDR1 MGHDK, CDR2 SYGVNS. Supplemented by reference TRBV25-1 and TRBJ1-4, the full variable domain reads EADIYQTPRYLVIGTGKKITLECSQTMGHDKMYWYQQDPGMELHLIHYSYGVNSTEKGDLSSESTVSRIRTEHFPLTLESARPSHTSQYLCASSDHRGDEKLFFGSGTQLSVL.

This clonotype came up a few times. The chain combines TRBV7-6 with TRBJ2-1, with D perhaps matching TRBD1 (5 bases). The germline V and J ends were trimmed by 4 bases and 9 bases, with 22 bases remaining between them. The germline gives CDR1 SGHVS, CDR2 FNYEAQ. The CDR3 covers 16 residues. DNA of the CDR3: TGTGCCAGCAGCTCGTATCCCCCCTCCCAGGGCGCTGAGCAGTTCTTC. Translation gives CASSSYPPSQGAEQFF.

The chain couples TRBV3-1 to TRBJ2-7; 15 bases map to TRBD2. This CDR3 region has 17 residues. J was trimmed by 5 bases and V by 1 base; bases with no gene match: 6. Germline-derived CDR1 and CDR2 are LGHDT and YNNKEL (reference sequence). The chain's CDR3 is CASSQAGTSGRSNEQYF. CDR3 bases: TGTGCCAGCAGCCAAGCCGGGACTAGCGGGAGGTCCAACGAGCAGTACTTC.

The chain carries TRBV25-1 and TRBJ2-4; a weak D match, TRBD1 (5 bases). The germline CDR1 and CDR2 sequences are MGHDK and SYGVNS. The length of the CDR3 is 15 residues. Between the trimmed V and J ends, which lost 3 bases and 2 bases, there was a span of 11 bases. CDR3 protein: CASSDRGRTKNIQYF. CDR3 bases: TGTGCCAGCAGTGATAGGGGCAGAACCAAAAACATTCAGTACTTC.

This chain uses TRBV7-6 with TRBJ2-1; unclear D gene. Trimming shortened V by 1 base and J by 9 bases, and 13 bases separated the two germline ends. There are 14 residues in the CDR3. Germline CDR1 is SGHVS and CDR2 is FNYEAQ. CDR3 DNA sequence: TGTGCCAGCAGCTTAGTTGATGAGTGGCGTGAGCAGTTCTTC. Residues: CASSLVDEWREQFF.

This clonotype was picked up a small number of times. The chain carries TRBV27 and TRBJ2-7, with TRBD1 identical over 7 bases. Germline trimming cut 6 bases from V and 2 bases from J; bases unmatched to any gene: 10. CDR3 length: 15 residues. CDR1 is MNHEY and CDR2 is SMNVEV in the germline V gene (reference sequence). In DNA, the CDR3 is TGTGCCAGCAGGCAGTCCGGGACAGTCCCCTACGAGCAGTACTTC. Residues: CASRQSGTVPYEQYF.

This chain connects TRBV24-1 to TRBJ1-2; 10 bases map to TRBD1. This CDR3 is 17 amino acids long. Looked up from germline, CDR1 is KGHDR and CDR2 is SFDVKD. With V trimmed by 2 bases and J by 4 bases, 9 bases remained unmatched. This CDR3 is CATSDSGTGAPLYGYTF. CDR3 nucleotide sequence: TGTGCCACCAGTGATTCCGGGACAGGGGCCCCACTCTATGGCTACACCTTC.

The chain uses TRBV18 and TRBJ2-7; 13 bases are shared with TRBD2. Per the germline V gene, CDR1 is KGHSH and CDR2 is LQKENI. This CDR3 has 15 residues. The V and J ends lost 6 bases and 5 bases, in that order; junction bases with no gene match: 7. The CDR3 protein is CASSPLTSGGHEQYF. The CDR3 DNA sequence: TGTGCCAGCTCCCCCTTGACTAGCGGGGGGCACGAGCAGTACTTC.

V is TRBV19 and J is TRBJ2-1; 10 bases are a match to TRBD2. CDR1 and CDR2 (germline): LNHDA, SQIVND (reference sequence). The CDR3 runs 18 residues. Trimming removed 4 bases from V and 3 bases from J; junction bases left unmatched: 12. CDR3 bases: TGTGCCAGTAGTACCCCTAGCGGGAGTGAATTGATCTACAATGAGCAGTTCTTC. Its protein product is CASSTPSGSELIYNEQFF.

CDR3 region: CSAREGAGGLMDEQFF. CDR3 bases: TGCAGTGCCCGTGAAGGAGCGGGGGGCCTCATGGATGAGCAGTTCTTC. V usage is TRBV20-1 and J usage is TRBJ2-1; 9 bases map to TRBD2. With V trimmed by 6 bases and J by 8 bases, 17 bases remained unmatched. This CDR3 is built from 16 residues. Germline V gene sequence: CDR1 DFQATT, CDR2 SNEGSKA (reference sequence).

The chain has TRBV5-1 and TRBJ2-1; the D gene is possibly TRBD2 (6 bases). The length of the CDR3 is 14 residues. CDR1 is SGHRS, CDR2 YFSETQ, per germline. The V end lost 0 bases, the J end lost 9 bases, and 13 bases lay between the germline ends. The CDR3 is CASSLGSREAEQFF. Here the CDR3 DNA reads TGCGCCAGCAGCTTGGGTTCCAGGGAGGCTGAGCAGTTCTTC.

This chain joins TRBV7-9 and TRBJ1-2; D remains ambiguous. The CDR3 loop spans 14 amino acids. Germline V gives CDR1 SEHNR, CDR2 FQNEAQ (reference sequence). With 2 bases removed from V and 8 bases from J, the gap between germline ends came to 15 bases. The CDR3 loop reads CASSLPGVRGGYTF. CDR3 bases: TGTGCCAGCAGCTTACCAGGCGTGCGGGGAGGCTACACCTTC.

The CDR3 sequence is CASSSSWTSGSHEQYF. The DNA for the CDR3 is TGTGCCAGCAGTTCATCGTGGACTAGCGGGAGTCACGAGCAGTACTTC. The chain has TRBV27 and TRBJ2-7, with 13 bases lining up with TRBD2. The junction had 8 bases not matched to a gene; V was cut back by 4 bases and J by 5 bases. There are 16 residues in the CDR3. CDR1 is MNHEY and CDR2 is SMNVEV in the germline V gene (reference sequence).